This T cell receptor beta chain was identified during a study of response to subunit inactivated influenza vaccine. The study's findings and limits: The authors suggested that few new T cells are recruited per seasonal influenza vaccination.

Trimming removed 1 base from V and 4 bases from J, with 15 bases in between. The CDR3 consists of 16 residues. Germline V gene data show CDR1 as SGHRS and CDR2 as YFSETQ. Concerning this clonotype itself: What it binds is unknown.

TCRdb independently ran MiXCR on the RT-PCR reads; one entry per CDR3 protein. The table lists 800,000 to 1,000,000 distinct CDR3 sequences, 21% of them singletons. The sequences come from PBMCs from blood, collected roughly 5 days after vaccination. This sequence originates from a man aged 45-65 years who received an inactivated influenza vaccine. The V and J genes are TRBV5-1 and TRBJ1-5; D is uncertain. CDR3 loop: CASSLSPGMGNQPQHF. Here the CDR3 DNA reads TGCGCCAGCAGCTTGTCCCCAGGCATGGGGAATCAGCCCCAGCATTTT.